This entry concerns a single TCR beta chain. Its antigen is still unknown. The data are from a study of regulatory and conventional T cells in RAG deficiency. Findings and caveats of the study: Omenn syndrome and CID/AS patients had 80 to 100-fold fewer unique Treg TCR beta sequences, versus around 9.8-fold elsewhere.

Only in-frame clones appear in the TCRdb table, and some are missing; sequencing was by immunoSEQ multiplex PCR. This table holds around 29,000 clones, more than 90% found once. Losses at the gene ends were 2 bases for V and 0 bases for J; bases not matched to a gene: 17. The CDR3 spans 21 residues. The germline gives CDR1 SQVTM, CDR2 ANQGSEA. Blood CD4+ CD25-low CD127-high conventional T cells supplied the genomic DNA template. The same data also contributed to another study, on regulatory T cells. From that paper: The PCR used 52 TRBV and 13 TRBJ primers. Regulatory T cells showed the strongest V-J pair restriction and V/J gene skewing among patient repertoires.

The sequencing sample was made of CD25- CD4+ T cells sorted from blood. The source of this sequence is a human donor in good health. The V and J genes are TRBV29-1 and TRBJ2-6; TRBD1 matches at 9 bases. In nucleotides, the CDR3 is TGCAGCGTTGAATTCGGTTCCGGGACAGGGAAGTCTCTCTCTGGGGCCAACGTCCTGACTTTC. This gives the protein CSVEFGSGTGKSLSGANVLTF.